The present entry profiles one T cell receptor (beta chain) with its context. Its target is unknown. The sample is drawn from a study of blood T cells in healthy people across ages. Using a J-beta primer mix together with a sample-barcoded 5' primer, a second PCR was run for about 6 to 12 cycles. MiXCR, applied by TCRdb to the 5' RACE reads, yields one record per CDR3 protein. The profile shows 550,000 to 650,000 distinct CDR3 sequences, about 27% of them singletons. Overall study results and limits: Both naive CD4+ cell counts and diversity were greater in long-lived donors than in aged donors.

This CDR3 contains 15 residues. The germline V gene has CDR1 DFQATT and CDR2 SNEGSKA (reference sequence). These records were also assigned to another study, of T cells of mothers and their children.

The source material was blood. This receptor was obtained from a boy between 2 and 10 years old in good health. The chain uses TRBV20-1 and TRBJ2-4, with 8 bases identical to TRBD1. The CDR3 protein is CSRKRAGGGKNIQYF. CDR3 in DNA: TGCAGCCGCAAACGGGCAGGGGGCGGCAAAAACATTCAGTACTTC.